These 32 T cell receptor beta chains were sequenced from one sample in a study of naive and memory T cell subsets (dated by TCRdb to 2016 to 2017). Library preparation was by UMI-ligation and nested PCR. This sample was sequenced with an Illumina MiSeq. The beta constant-region primer consisted of an equimolar mixture of two oligonucleotides that together covered TRBC1 and TRBC2. TCRdb itself trimmed the public reads at Q25 with fastp, ran MiXCR and retained productive beta chains. All rows with the same CDR3 protein become a single entry with the most common DNA and genes. The sample table lists about 21,000 distinct CDR3 sequences, 9.5% to 12% of them with a count of one. The leading ten clones occupy 15% to 20% of the sample. Sequencing used central memory CD8+ T cells from blood. The cell subset or site tag for this specimen amounts to: central memory, CD45RA- CD27+. These receptor sequences come from a human donor in good health.

A few counts support this clonotype. The J gene is TRBJ2-4, the V gene TRBV12-3 or TRBV12-4; D is unclear. Trimming left V 1 base short and J 9 bases short, with 7 bases between. This CDR3 comprises 12 residues. In nucleotides, the CDR3 is TGTGCCAGCAGTTTAGGGGGTATCATTCAGTACTTC. Translation: CASSLGGIIQYF.

This clonotype has a handful of counts. V is TRBV7-8 and J is TRBJ1-2; 7 bases fit TRBD1. The CDR3 sequence is 14 residues long. CDR1 and CDR2 from the germline V gene are SGHVS and FQNEAQ. J gave up 4 bases and V 5 bases, and 7 bases lay outside the gene matches. The DNA for the CDR3 is TGTGCCAGCAGCATCGGACAGGCCTCCTATGGCTACACCTTC. Amino acid sequence: CASSIGQASYGYTF.

Many counts were recorded for this clonotype. This chain uses TRBV28 with TRBJ2-2; 12 bases fit TRBD2. The CDR3 contains 17 residues. Germline CDR1 MDHEN, CDR2 SYDVKM. V was clipped by 5 bases and J by 5 bases; unmatched bases: 9. In DNA form, the CDR3 reads TGTGCCAGCAGTCGGCTAGCGGGAGGGCCGAGAACCGGGGAGCTGTTTTTT. Amino acids: CASSRLAGGPRTGELFF.

This clonotype was recorded many times. The chain is built from TRBV6-6 and TRBJ1-1, with D maybe TRBD1 (6 bases). CDR3 length equals 12 residues. Germline CDR1 MNHNY, CDR2 SVGAGI (reference sequence). V was cut by 9 bases and J by 11 bases, with 19 bases left in between. CDR3 residues: CASTPGGAVAFF. As DNA, the CDR3 is TGTGCCAGTACCCCCGGGGGGGCAGTCGCTTTCTTT.

The J gene is TRBJ2-1, the V gene TRBV7-2, with a tentative D call TRBD2 (5 bases). V lost 5 bases to trimming and J lost 0 bases, with 20 bases between them. The CDR3 is 18 residues long. Germline CDR1 SGHTA, CDR2 FQGNSA. The CDR3 region is CASSRPKDDTSSYNEQFF. For the CDR3, the DNA is TGTGCCAGCAGCCGCCCCAAGGATGATACTAGCTCCTACAATGAGCAGTTCTTC.

This clonotype ranks as medium-sized (0.01 to 0.1%). The chain has TRBV4-2 and TRBJ2-7; the match to TRBD2 covers 8 bases. V shed 1 base, J shed 3 bases, and the junction held 5 bases outside the gene matches. The CDR3 runs to 15 residues. Germline V gene lookup returns CDR1 LGHNA and CDR2 YNFKEQ. The CDR3 region is CASSQGIAGSYEQYF. The DNA of the CDR3 is TGTGCCAGCAGCCAAGGGATAGCGGGAAGCTACGAGCAGTACTTC.

The chain combines TRBV20-1 with TRBJ1-1; possibly TRBD1 for D (5 bases). CDR1 is DFQATT and CDR2 is SNEGSKA in the germline V gene (reference sequence). The length of the CDR3 is 11 residues. Trimming pared 3 bases from V and 4 bases from J, leaving 6 bases between. The CDR3 coding sequence is TGCAGTGCTAGCAGGGCCACTGAAGCTTTCTTT. Translating gives CSASRATEAFF.

This clonotype was found a few times. The chain combines TRBV15 with TRBJ2-5; 14 bases match TRBD2. Looked up from germline, CDR1 is LNHNV and CDR2 is YYDKDF (reference sequence). Trimming at V came to 3 bases and at J to 4 bases, leaving 4 bases not matched to a gene. The length of the CDR3 is 16 residues. This chain's CDR3 is CATSSGGLAGGETQYF. DNA of the CDR3: TGTGCCACCAGCAGCGGAGGACTAGCGGGAGGAGAGACCCAGTACTTC.

This clonotype showed up just a few times. The V gene is TRBV28, the J gene TRBJ1-1; 9 nucleotides align to TRBD1. J lost 5 bases, V lost 6 bases, and 7 bases had no gene match. The CDR3 totals 14 residues. CDR1 is MDHEN, CDR2 SYDVKM, per germline. For the CDR3, the DNA is TGTGCCAGCAGGCCTACAGGGGGCTGGACTGAAGCTTTCTTT. This codes for CASRPTGGWTEAFF. Full variable domain (rest looked up from reference TRBV28 and TRBJ1-1): DVKVTQSSRYLVKRTGEKVFLECVQDMDHENMFWYRQDPGLGLRLIYFSYDVKMKEKGDIPEGYSVSREKKERFSLILESASTNQTSMYLCASRPTGGWTEAFFGQGTRLTVV.

This clonotype was counted a few times. The chain uses TRBV6-1 and TRBJ2-7; possibly TRBD1 for D (6 bases). CDR3 size: 14 residues. CDR1 and CDR2 (germline): MNHNS, SASEGT. Deletions cut 0 bases from V and 0 bases from J, with 6 bases between. CDR3 sequence (DNA): TGTGCCAGCAGTGAAGCGGACAGCTCCTACGAGCAGTACTTC. This encodes CASSEADSSYEQYF.

This clonotype was recorded many times. V usage is TRBV5-5 and J usage is TRBJ1-1; D gene uncertain. CDR1 and CDR2 (germline): SGHKS, YYEKEE (reference sequence). The CDR3 runs to 14 residues. V lost 4 bases to trimming and J lost 6 bases, with 16 bases between them. CDR3 bases: TGTGCCAGCAGCGCTGAGGGCCCGCCTGCTGAAGCTTTCTTT. Protein: CASSAEGPPAEAFF.

This clonotype was counted many times. The chain couples TRBV15 to TRBJ2-5; the D is unclear. CDR1 is LNHNV and CDR2 is YYDKDF in the germline V gene (reference sequence). The CDR3 contains 14 residues. V was shortened by 1 base and J by 5 bases, with 11 bases between the two germline ends. CDR3 region: CATSRARIAETQYF. The CDR3 DNA is TGTGCCACCAGCAGAGCTCGGATCGCTGAGACCCAGTACTTC.

This clonotype was observed many times. This sequence joins TRBV4-1 and TRBJ1-5; TRBD1 is a possible D gene (5 bases). Germline CDR1 reads MGHRA; CDR2 reads YSYEKL. The CDR3 has 13 residues. Trimming took off 0 bases at V and 8 bases at J, with 8 bases between the two ends. The CDR3 nucleotides read TGCGCCAGCAGCCAAGATGGGGGTGAGCCCCAGCATTTT. Translating it yields CASSQDGGEPQHF.

This clonotype has a count of ten or more. J is TRBJ2-1 and V is TRBV29-1, with TRBD2 as a possible D gene (6 bases). There are 12 residues in the CDR3. V gave up 2 bases and J gave up 7 bases, with 9 bases separating them. Germline assignment: CDR1 SQVTM and CDR2 ANQGSEA. The CDR3 DNA follows: TGCAGCGTTGAACTAGCGTGGAATGAGCAGTTCTTC. Protein product: CSVELAWNEQFF.

In this sample, this clonotype turned up many times. The chain joins TRBV19 to TRBJ1-5; D is possibly TRBD1 (6 bases). The CDR3 has 14 residues. V dropped 5 bases and J dropped 6 bases, with 14 bases sitting between them. Germline loops: CDR1 LNHDA, CDR2 SQIVND (reference sequence). In DNA form, the CDR3 reads TGTGCCAGTAGTGGGGGGGGCGCATCTCAGCCCCAGCATTTT. This codes for CASSGGGASQPQHF.

This clonotype was detected only a few times. The chain uses TRBV27 and TRBJ2-2; 8 positions agree with TRBD2. Germline assignment: CDR1 MNHEY and CDR2 SMNVEV (reference sequence). The CDR3 extends over 14 amino acids. Trimming removed 4 bases from V and 5 bases from J; junction bases left unmatched: 3. The CDR3 region has the DNA TGTGCCAGCAGTTACAGCGGGAGAACCGGGGAGCTGTTTTTT. Translating gives CASSYSGRTGELFF.

This clonotype was picked up many times. This chain joins TRBV5-4 and TRBJ2-1, with D possibly TRBD1 on 5 matching bases. Trimming took off 3 bases at V and 5 bases at J, with 15 bases between the two ends. This CDR3 spans 15 amino acids. Germline values: CDR1 SGHNT, CDR2 YYREEE (reference sequence). The CDR3 DNA reads as TGTGCCAGCAGCTGGGGCAGGGAAATAGACAATGAGCAGTTCTTC. Translated, it gives CASSWGREIDNEQFF.

The CDR3 DNA reads as TGTGCCACCAGCAGAGACGGACTGGAATCCTACGAGCAGTACTTC. Amino acids: CATSRDGLESYEQYF. The rearrangement links TRBV15 to TRBJ2-7, with TRBD2 as a possible D gene (5 bases). Trimming shortened V by 0 bases and J by 1 base, and 10 bases separated the two germline ends. The CDR3 spans 15 residues. Germline CDR1 and CDR2: LNHNV and YYDKDF (reference sequence).

This clonotype was detected ten times or more. V usage is TRBV28 and J usage is TRBJ1-1, with 8 positions matching TRBD1. V lost 7 bases to trimming and J lost 5 bases; unmatched junction nucleotides: 9. CDR3 length equals 14 residues. Germline CDR1 MDHEN, CDR2 SYDVKM. The CDR3, as DNA: TGTGCCAGCACTAGCTACAGGGGGAGTACTGAAGCTTTCTTT. Amino acids: CASTSYRGSTEAFF. The entire variable domain, with the rest obtained from reference TRBV28 and TRBJ1-1, is as follows: DVKVTQSSRYLVKRTGEKVFLECVQDMDHENMFWYRQDPGLGLRLIYFSYDVKMKEKGDIPEGYSVSREKKERFSLILESASTNQTSMYLCASTSYRGSTEAFFGQGTRLTVV.

J is TRBJ2-1 and V is TRBV24-1; weak D call: TRBD1 (6 bases). V was clipped by 9 bases and J by 4 bases, with 15 bases between them. The CDR3 is made up of 14 amino acids. Germline-derived CDR1 and CDR2 are KGHDR and SFDVKD. The CDR3 spells CATGTGLGYNEQFF. The CDR3 DNA is TGTGCCACCGGCACAGGGCTGGGGTACAATGAGCAGTTCTTC.

This clonotype occurred many times. This rearrangement joins TRBV14 to TRBJ1-5, with D possibly matching TRBD1 (6 bases). Germline V CDR1 and CDR2: SGHDN, FVKESK. The CDR3 runs to 23 residues. V gave up 0 bases and J gave up 2 bases, with 32 bases separating them. Written as DNA, the CDR3 is TGTGCCAGCAGCCAAGATAAGACGCAGGGGCATCCTTTTACGAGCCGTTGCAATCAGCCCCAGCATTTT. This codes for CASSQDKTQGHPFTSRCNQPQHF.

This clonotype was seen many times. The chain carries TRBV6-5 and TRBJ2-5; 9 nucleotides match TRBD2. Germline trimming cut 6 bases from V and 1 base from J; bases unmatched to any gene: 6. The CDR3 is 15 amino acids. Germline V gene lookup returns CDR1 MNHEY and CDR2 SVGAGI. CDR3 amino acids: CASRAGLALQETQYF. The CDR3 nucleotides are TGTGCCAGCAGGGCGGGACTAGCCCTCCAAGAGACCCAGTACTTC.

The V call is TRBV29-1, the J call TRBJ2-1; 7 nucleotides align to TRBD1. CDR1 and CDR2 (germline): SQVTM, ANQGSEA. The trim removed 5 bases at V and 4 bases at J, leaving 11 bases unmatched. There are 15 residues in the CDR3. The CDR3 DNA follows: TGCAGCGTTAGCCTAGGGGGACAGAGATACAATGAGCAGTTCTTC. Protein product: CSVSLGGQRYNEQFF.

This clonotype has a count of ten or more. In DNA, the CDR3 is TGCAGCGTAGAGAGGGGGCGTTACACTGAAGCTTTCTTT. It specifies CSVERGRYTEAFF. The chain employs TRBV29-1 and TRBJ1-1; 7 bases align to TRBD1. Trimming removed 6 bases from V and 3 bases from J; junction bases left unmatched: 7. The CDR3 is 13 amino acids. The germline gives CDR1 SQVTM, CDR2 ANQGSEA.

This clonotype was seen ten or more times. V gene TRBV27 combines with J gene TRBJ2-1, with D tentatively TRBD1 (6 bases). This CDR3 is 14 amino acids long. Deletions cut 6 bases from V and 6 bases from J, with 15 bases between. Germline CDR1 MNHEY, CDR2 SMNVEV (reference sequence). CDR3 sequence (DNA): TGTGCCAGCAGCCCTCAGGGGAGATTCAATGAGCAGTTCTTC. Protein: CASSPQGRFNEQFF.

This clonotype is medium-sized (0.01 to 0.1%) within its sample. The chain links TRBV7-9 to TRBJ2-1, with D unclear. CDR1 is SEHNR and CDR2 is FQNEAQ in the germline V gene (reference sequence). With 0 bases removed from V and 0 bases from J, the gap between germline ends came to 3 bases. The length of the CDR3 is 14 residues. CDR3 sequence reads: CASSLAGSYNEQFF. CDR3 DNA sequence: TGTGCCAGCAGCTTAGCAGGCTCCTACAATGAGCAGTTCTTC.

This clonotype was seen many times. This chain connects TRBV4-1 to TRBJ2-1, with D tentatively TRBD1 (6 bases). The germline V gene encodes CDR1 MGHRA and CDR2 YSYEKL. The CDR3 covers 15 residues. V lost 5 bases and J 8 bases, leaving 19 bases between the germline ends. CDR3 sequence reads: CASSEGTTASDEQFF. Written as DNA, the CDR3 is TGCGCCAGCAGCGAGGGGACAACGGCCAGCGATGAGCAGTTCTTC.

The chain employs TRBV4-1 and TRBJ2-1, with TRBD2 identical over 9 bases. The germline CDR1 and CDR2 sequences are MGHRA and YSYEKL. Trimming cost V 0 bases and J 4 bases; bases outside gene matches: 7. There are 17 residues in the CDR3. CDR3: CASSQEQPGLAYNEQFF. In nucleotides, the CDR3 is TGCGCCAGCAGCCAAGAACAGCCGGGACTAGCATACAATGAGCAGTTCTTC.

Many counts were recorded for this clonotype. This rearrangement joins TRBV28 to TRBJ1-6; perhaps TRBD1 as D (5 bases). Germline V gene sequence: CDR1 MDHEN, CDR2 SYDVKM. The CDR3 sequence is 13 residues long. The V end lost 5 bases, the J end lost 7 bases, and 9 bases lay between the germline ends. DNA for the CDR3: TGTGCCAGCAGTATCGGGGGGAATTCACCCCTCCACTTT. Its protein product is CASSIGGNSPLHF.

This clonotype occurred a few times. The genes are TRBV12-5 and TRBJ2-5; D possibly corresponds to TRBD1 (6 bases). Germline CDR1 and CDR2: LGHNT and FRNRAP. V lost 9 bases to trimming and J lost 2 bases, with 13 bases between them. The CDR3 is made up of 13 amino acids. The DNA of the CDR3 is TGTGCTAGCCAGAAGGACAGACAAGAGACCCAGTACTTC. Translating it yields CASQKDRQETQYF.

This chain uses TRBV7-9 with TRBJ1-2, with 7 bases aligning to TRBD1. The CDR3 runs to 13 residues. From germline, CDR1 is SEHNR and CDR2 FQNEAQ (reference sequence). Unmatched junction bases numbered 6, after V lost 4 bases and J lost 7 bases. The CDR3 loop is CASSSTDRVGYTF. Here the CDR3 DNA reads TGTGCCAGCAGCTCAACTGACAGGGTTGGCTACACCTTC.

This clonotype has a handful of counts. At one end the junction does not follow the germline gene, possibly because of a read error. This rearrangement joins TRBV15 to TRBJ1-1; D is undetermined. CDR1 and CDR2 from the germline V gene are LNHNV and YYDKDF (reference sequence). The CDR3 has 13 amino acids. For the CDR3, the DNA is TGTGCCACGAGCACCTATTTGAACACTGAAGCTTTCTTT. It is translated as CATSTYLNTEAFF.